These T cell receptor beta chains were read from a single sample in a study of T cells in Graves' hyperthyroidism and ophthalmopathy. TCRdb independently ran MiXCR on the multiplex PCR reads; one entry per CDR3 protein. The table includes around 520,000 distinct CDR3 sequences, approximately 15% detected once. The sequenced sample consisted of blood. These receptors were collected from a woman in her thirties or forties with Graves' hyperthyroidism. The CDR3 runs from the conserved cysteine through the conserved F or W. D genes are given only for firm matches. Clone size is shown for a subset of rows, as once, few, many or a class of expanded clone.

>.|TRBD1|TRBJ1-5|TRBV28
TGTGCCAGCAGTTTACCTTCAGGGGGCTATAGCAATCAGCCCCAGCATTTT
CASSLPSGGYSNQPQHF
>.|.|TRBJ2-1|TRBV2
TGTGCCAGCAGAACCGACTTGAGCTCCTACAATGAGCAGTTCTTC
CASRTDLSSYNEQFF
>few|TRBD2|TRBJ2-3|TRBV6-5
TGTGCCAGCAGTTACAAGGGACTAGCGGTCCCCCCGGGGGCAGATACGCAGTATTTT
CASSYKGLAVPPGADTQYF
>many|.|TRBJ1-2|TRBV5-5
TGTGCCAGCAGCCTCGACGGAAACTATGGCTACACCTTC
CASSLDGNYGYTF
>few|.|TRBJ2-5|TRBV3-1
TGTGCCAGCAGCCAAGGGACAGAAGAGACCCAGTACTTC
CASSQGTEETQYF
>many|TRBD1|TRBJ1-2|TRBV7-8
TGTGCCAGCAGCTTGGCTACAGGGGTAGGCTACACCTTC
CASSLATGVGYTF
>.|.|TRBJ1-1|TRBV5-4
TGTGCCAGCAGCCAGGCGAATCCGCGGGGAGCTTTTGAAGCTTTCTTT
CASSQANPRGAFEAFF
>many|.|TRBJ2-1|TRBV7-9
TGTGCCAGCAGCTCCCAGGTGCGCAGTCCCTACAATGAGCAGTTCTTC
CASSSQVRSPYNEQFF
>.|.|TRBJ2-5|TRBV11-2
TGTGCCAGCAGCTTGGCAGGGGCACGGGATCAAGAGACCCAGTACTTC
CASSLAGARDQETQYF
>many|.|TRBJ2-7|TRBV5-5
TGTGCCAGCAGCCTGGGACTTGGGGAGACCTACGAGCAGTACTTC
CASSLGLGETYEQYF
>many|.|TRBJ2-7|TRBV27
TGTGCCAGCAGTTTGTCCAGGAACTCCTACGAGCAGTACTTC
CASSLSRNSYEQYF
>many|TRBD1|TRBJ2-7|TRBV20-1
TGCAGTGCTCCAGGGGCCGGGACAGGGGCCTACGAGCAGTACTTC
CSAPGAGTGAYEQYF
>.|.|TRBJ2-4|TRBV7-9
TGTGCCTCCTCCCCTACAGGGGAGGACATTCAGTACTTC
CASSPTGEDIQYF
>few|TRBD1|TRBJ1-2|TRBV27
TGTGCCAGCAGTTTAGGGACAGGGGGCAACTATGGCTACACCTTC
CASSLGTGGNYGYTF
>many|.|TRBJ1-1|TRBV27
TGTGCCAGCAGTTTCCGAACTCTCGGTAAGGGGACTGAAGCTTTCTTT
CASSFRTLGKGTEAFF
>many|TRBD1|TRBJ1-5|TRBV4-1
TGCGCCAGCAGCCAAGAAACGACAGGGCATCAGCCCCAGCATTTT
CASSQETTGHQPQHF